The text below deals with one T cell receptor (beta chain). The data were taken from a study of early T cells in non-severe SARS-CoV-2 infection. Study context: Sequencing used unsorted whole-blood bulk RNA, so chains lack pairing.

The CDR3 has 14 residues. Looked up from germline, CDR1 is MNHEY and CDR2 is SVGEGT. The V and J ends lost 5 bases and 4 bases respectively, with 15 bases between them. Unique molecular identifiers (one per individual cDNA molecule) were attached. Each CDR3 protein is one row after TCRdb ran MiXCR on the 5' RACE reads. The sample holds about 80,000 distinct CDR3 sequences, 5% to 6.5% seen once. This rearrangement joins TRBV6-2 or TRBV6-3 to TRBJ2-7; a weak D match, TRBD2 (6 bases). The sequence was obtained from an adult who was a healthcare worker with PCR-confirmed SARS-CoV-2 infection or an uninfected control (not recorded which). The sample taken for sequencing was whole blood. The DNA for the CDR3 is TGTGCCAGCAGTCGAAGGGACTTCCAATACGAGCAGTACTTC. This gives the protein CASSRRDFQYEQYF.